This T cell receptor beta chain was sequenced during a study of blood T cell repertoires in COVID-19. Turning to the study itself: Spain, Italy and the United States supplied samples that represented acute and convalescent COVID-19. PBMCs, B-cell-depleted T cells, or T cells provided the cDNA or gDNA that made up the material.

Germline values: CDR1 MGHDK, CDR2 SYGVNS. J lost 8 bases, V lost 6 bases, and 6 bases had no gene match. This CDR3 region has 12 residues. Original data processing: Estimation of nucleated cell counts was performed using reference gene primer amplification. Produced via immunoSEQ multiplex PCR; TCRdb's table is partial and in-frame only. That table is the source of V, J and clone size, and D and trimming were worked out from the DNA. The repertoire includes under 60,000 clones, about 92% of them detected once, and 3.5% to 5% sits in the top ten. The sequenced sample consisted of peripheral blood. This sequence joins TRBV25-1 and TRBJ1-2; TRBD1 agrees at 7 bases. The TCR originated in a human donor in a cohort sampled during active COVID-19. DNA for the CDR3: TGTGCCAGCAGCACAGGGGTTGGAGGCTACACCTTC. It is translated as CASSTGVGGYTF.